These 30 T cell receptor beta chains were sequenced from one sample in a study of cytomegalovirus exposure and HLA in healthy donors. Vbeta (60) and Jbeta (13) primers were used in the PCR. Sequencing used immunoSEQ multiplex PCR; TCRdb keeps in-frame clones, though not all of them. The sample shows roughly 86,000 clones, over 75% of them seen only once. Specimen: PBMCs. The receptors were sampled from a man aged 50-59 years in good health and CMV-seropositive.

The V and J genes are TRBV5-1 and TRBJ2-1; tentatively, D is TRBD2 (6 bases). Germline CDR1 is SGHRS and CDR2 is YFSETQ. V lost 0 bases and J 0 bases, leaving 13 bases between the germline ends. This CDR3 has 17 amino acids. Here the CDR3 reads CASSLDPDGSSYNEQFF. CDR3 nucleotide sequence: TGCGCCAGCAGCTTGGACCCGGACGGGAGCTCCTACAATGAGCAGTTCTTC.

The chain is built from TRBV7-9 and TRBJ1-1, with 7 bases fitting TRBD1. The CDR3 is 17 amino acids. Trimming cost V 5 bases and J 3 bases; bases outside gene matches: 15. Germline loops: CDR1 SEHNR, CDR2 FQNEAQ (reference sequence). This chain's CDR3 is CASSGSGGGVKDTEAFF. CDR3 bases: TGTGCCAGCAGCGGGTCAGGGGGTGGTGTTAAGGACACTGAAGCTTTCTTT. The full variable domain, in which reference TRBV7-9 and TRBJ1-1 provide the parts outside the CDR3, is DTGVSQNPRHKITKRGQNVTFRCDPISEHNRLYWYRQTLGQGPEFLTYFQNEAQLEKSRLLSDRFSAERPKGSFSTLEIQRTEQGDSAMYLCASSGSGGGVKDTEAFFGQGTRLTVV.

This clone has more than one count but fewer than ten. This chain joins TRBV28 and TRBJ1-5, with 8 bases fitting TRBD1. J was trimmed by 6 bases and V by 6 bases; bases with no gene match: 10. Germline V gene lookup returns CDR1 MDHEN and CDR2 SYDVKM. The CDR3 totals 15 residues. The DNA of the CDR3 is TGTGCCAGCAGCCACACTCCGGACAGGGCTCAGCCCCAGCATTTT. Translated, it gives CASSHTPDRAQPQHF.

A word on this clone: A read error may account for a junction end that differs from germline. The same CDR3 also results from other DNA sequences found in this sample. V is TRBV7-2 and J is TRBJ2-5, with TRBD2 matching over 11 bases. The CDR3 consists of 14 residues. The germline gives CDR1 SGHTA, CDR2 FQGNSA. CDR3 bases: TGTGCCAGCAGCCTAGCGGGGGGCCAAGAGACCCAGTACTTC. This translates into CASSLAGGQETQYF.

CDR3 residues: CASSQGTSGNTIYF. CDR3 sequence (DNA): TGTGCCAGTTCCCAGGGGACGAGTGGAAACACCATATATTTT. The chain is built from TRBV7-2 and TRBJ1-3, with D perhaps TRBD1 (6 bases). CDR1 and CDR2 (germline): SGHTA, FQGNSA. CDR3 size: 14 residues. V was clipped by 9 bases and J by 3 bases, with 15 bases between them. Full variable domain (missing parts from reference TRBV7-2 and TRBJ1-3): GAGVSQSPSNKVTEKGKDVELRCDPISGHTALYWYRQSLGQGLEFLIYFQGNSAPDKSGLPSDRFSAERTGGSVSTLTIQRTQQEDSAVYLCASSQGTSGNTIYFGEGSWLTVV.

The rearrangement uses TRBV7-3 and TRBJ1-1; 8 positions agree with TRBD1. Trimming took 8 bases from V and 7 from J; bases not matched to a gene: 15. The CDR3 has 15 amino acids. Germline CDR1 reads SGHTA; CDR2 reads FQGTGA. CDR3 in DNA: TGTGCCAGCTTGGGGCACAGGGGGGAAGTAAGTGAAGCTTTCTTT. Translating gives CASLGHRGEVSEAFF.

The CDR3 bases are TGTGCCTGGAGTGTGGCCGGGTTTGGGGAAGCTTTCTTT. Protein product: CAWSVAGFGEAFF. This rearrangement joins TRBV30 to TRBJ1-1; D ambiguous. Trimming cost V 0 bases and J 8 bases, with 13 bases left between them. Looked up from germline, CDR1 is GTSNPN and CDR2 is SVGIG (reference sequence). This CDR3 is 13 amino acids long.

This clone was found once. The chain combines TRBV7-2 with TRBJ1-1; 7 nucleotides align to TRBD1. This CDR3 region has 14 residues. Germline V gene data show CDR1 as SGHTA and CDR2 as FQGNSA. Losses at the gene ends were 3 bases for V and 0 bases for J; bases not matched to a gene: 1. In DNA, the CDR3 is TGTGCCAGCAGCTTTGACAGGGTGAACACTGAAGCTTTCTTT. Translating it yields CASSFDRVNTEAFF.

The gene calls are TRBV19 and TRBJ2-5; D is undetermined. CDR1 is LNHDA, CDR2 SQIVND, per germline (reference sequence). The CDR3 is 13 residues long. Deletions cut 3 bases from V and 3 bases from J, with 8 bases between. CDR3 sequence: CASSILPEETQYF. DNA for the CDR3: TGTGCCAGTAGTATTTTGCCGGAAGAGACCCAGTACTTC.

The chain uses TRBV7-9 and TRBJ1-1; perhaps TRBD1 as D (6 bases). The germline gives CDR1 SEHNR, CDR2 FQNEAQ (reference sequence). The CDR3 has 13 residues. V was pared by 3 bases and J by 6 bases, with 11 bases between. For the CDR3, the DNA is TGTGCCAGCAGCTTTAACAGGGACGCTGAAGCTTTCTTT. This gives the protein CASSFNRDAEAFF.

The chain links TRBV5-6 to TRBJ1-4, with a weak D call TRBD1 (5 bases). The CDR3 has 14 residues. V lost 2 bases and J 2 bases, leaving 7 bases between the germline ends. The germline gives CDR1 SGHDT, CDR2 YYEEEE. Written as DNA, the CDR3 is TGTGCCAGCAGCTTCAGGGTTACTAATGAAAAACTGTTTTTT. Its translation is CASSFRVTNEKLFF.

The chain uses TRBV5-4 and TRBJ1-4; 9 bases fit TRBD1. V lost 4 bases, J lost 5 bases, and 15 bases stayed unmatched. Germline CDR1 and CDR2: SGHNT and YYREEE (reference sequence). The CDR3 runs 18 residues. Here the CDR3 DNA reads TGTGCCAGCAGCCTCCTGATAAACTCCGGGACAGGGAATGAAAAACTGTTTTTT. Translating it yields CASSLLINSGTGNEKLFF.

This clone was counted between two and nine times. This chain connects TRBV4-3 to TRBJ2-5, with D possibly matching TRBD1 (5 bases). The end of the DNA is better explained by TRBJ2-7, so the J call may be wrong. The V gene's germline CDR1 is LGHNA and CDR2 YSLEER. The CDR3 runs 18 residues. CDR3 DNA: TGCGCCAGCAGCCAAGAAATGTTCTCAGGGATGATCTCCTACGAGCAGTACTTC. Its protein is CASSQEMFSGMISYEQYF.

The gene calls are TRBV19 and TRBJ1-5; tentative D call: TRBD1 (6 bases). CDR3 length equals 15 residues. Germline-derived CDR1 and CDR2 are LNHDA and SQIVND (reference sequence). Trimming stripped 7 bases from V and 3 bases from J, with 16 bases between. This CDR3 reads CASNPAGQINQPQHF. The CDR3, as DNA: TGTGCCAGTAACCCCGCTGGACAGATCAATCAGCCCCAGCATTTT.

The V call is TRBV9, the J call TRBJ1-5; a weak D match, TRBD1 (5 bases). The V gene lost 0 bases and the J gene lost 6 bases, with 16 bases spanning the gap. The germline gives CDR1 SGDLS, CDR2 YYNGEE. The CDR3 is 16 amino acids. The CDR3 bases are TGTGCCAGCAGCGTAGGGATAGGGGAATTCGGTCAGCCCCAGCATTTT. Encoded protein: CASSVGIGEFGQPQHF.

V is TRBV11-2 and J is TRBJ1-1; D unresolved. This CDR3 is 14 amino acids long. V lost 0 bases to trimming and J lost 5 bases, with 10 bases between them. Per germline, CDR1 SGHAT and CDR2 FQNNGV. The CDR3 spells CASSLDLVGTEAFF. In DNA, the CDR3 is TGTGCCAGCAGCTTAGATCTAGTCGGGACTGAAGCTTTCTTT.

This chain uses TRBV11-1 with TRBJ2-7; 7 bases fit TRBD1. From germline, CDR1 is SGHAT and CDR2 FQDESV (reference sequence). After removal of 1 base from V and 4 bases from J, the junction contained 4 bases not matched to a gene. CDR3 length: 14 amino acids. CDR3 residues: CASSLETGAYEQYF. The CDR3 DNA is TGTGCCAGCAGCTTAGAAACAGGGGCGTACGAGCAGTACTTC.

V is TRBV7-9 and J is TRBJ1-4; TRBD1 might be the D (6 bases). The germline V gene encodes CDR1 SEHNR and CDR2 FQNEAQ (reference sequence). The CDR3 loop spans 16 amino acids. Trimming left V 1 base short and J 5 bases short, with 14 bases between. CDR3 nucleotide sequence: TGTGCCAGCAGCTTAGGATGGAGGGGGGGAAATGAAAAACTGTTTTTT. Its translation: CASSLGWRGGNEKLFF.

This clone was seen only a few times. The chain links TRBV7-8 to TRBJ2-7; TRBD1 matches at 10 bases. From germline, CDR1 is SGHVS and CDR2 FQNEAQ. The V gene end was trimmed by 5 bases and the J gene end by 8 bases; junction bases not matched to a gene: 6. This CDR3 region has 13 residues. The CDR3 is CASSPGQGEQQYF. The CDR3 DNA is TGTGCCAGCAGCCCAGGACAGGGGGAACAGCAGTACTTC.

This clone occurred a few times. The V call is TRBV6-1, the J call TRBJ1-2; 7 bases are a match to TRBD1. J was trimmed by 0 bases and V by 3 bases; bases with no gene match: 7. Germline values: CDR1 MNHNS, CDR2 SASEGT. The CDR3 contains 16 residues. Written as DNA, the CDR3 is TGTGCCAGCAGTGATCATCAACAGGGGACTAACTATGGCTACACCTTC. It yields the protein CASSDHQQGTNYGYTF.

In the case of this clone: Additional DNA sequences in this sample encode the identical CDR3. The chain couples TRBV6-6 to TRBJ1-1, with D perhaps matching TRBD1 (5 bases). This CDR3 spans 13 amino acids. With 6 bases removed from V and 1 base from J, the gap between germline ends came to 9 bases. Germline loops: CDR1 MNHNY, CDR2 SVGAGI (reference sequence). The CDR3: CASRQTENTEAFF. CDR3 bases: TGTGCCAGCAGACAGACAGAGAACACTGAAGCTTTCTTT.

Comment on this clone: Its ends do not fully match the called genes, so a read error is possible. Distinct nucleotide sequences in the sample also encode this CDR3. This sequence joins TRBV19 and TRBJ1-1; the D is unclear. There are 16 residues in the CDR3. CDR1 and CDR2 (germline): LNHDA, SQIVND (reference sequence). The CDR3 DNA reads as TGTGCCAGCAGTATGCGTTTAGACTTCTCGAACACTGAAGCTTTCTTT. Its translation is CASSMRLDFSNTEAFF.

The genes are TRBV27 and TRBJ2-5; tentatively, D is TRBD1 (5 bases). The CDR3 length is 9 residues. Trimming removed 11 bases from V and 5 bases from J, with 6 bases in between. Germline values: CDR1 MNHEY, CDR2 SMNVEV (reference sequence). CDR3 DNA sequence: TGTGCCTCAGGGGAGACCCAGTACTTC. Its protein product is CASGETQYF.

V usage is TRBV6-1 and J usage is TRBJ2-3; D is uncertain. Germline V lookup: CDR1 MNHNS, CDR2 SASEGT. V gave up 6 bases and J gave up 2 bases, with 15 bases separating them. The CDR3 loop spans 15 amino acids. CDR3 coding DNA: TGTGCCAGCAGCGGCAGGCCGGCCAACACAGATACGCAGTATTTT. Its translation: CASSGRPANTDTQYF.

The chain carries TRBV19 and TRBJ2-2, with TRBD2 matching 11 bases. Germline lookup yields CDR1 LNHDA and CDR2 SQIVND (reference sequence). The CDR3 is made up of 14 amino acids. The J segment lost 6 bases and the V segment lost 10 bases, leaving 7 bases of the junction unmatched. The CDR3 sequence is CATWGGLAAGELFF. The CDR3 region has the DNA TGTGCCACCTGGGGGGGACTAGCGGCCGGGGAGCTGTTTTTT.

The table lists this clone with a few counts. CDR3 loop: CASSKGPGGEETQYF. CDR3 coding DNA: TGCGCCAGCAGCAAAGGACCAGGGGGCGAGGAGACCCAGTACTTC. The rearrangement joins TRBV5-1 to TRBJ2-5, with 8 bases lining up with TRBD1. The V gene's germline CDR1 is SGHRS and CDR2 YFSETQ. This CDR3 has 15 residues. The J segment lost 5 bases and the V segment lost 4 bases, leaving 10 bases of the junction unmatched.

This clone appeared once. This rearrangement joins TRBV9 to TRBJ2-7; 8 nucleotides agree with TRBD1. The germline V gene has CDR1 SGDLS and CDR2 YYNGEE. The CDR3 is 15 amino acids. The V and J ends lost 0 bases and 2 bases, in that order; junction bases with no gene match: 4. In DNA, the CDR3 is TGTGCCAGCAGCGTAGGAACAGGGGGTACCTACGAGCAGTACTTC. Translated: CASSVGTGGTYEQYF. Together with reference TRBV9 and TRBJ2-7, the CDR3 gives the full variable domain: DSGVTQTPKHLITATGQRVTLRCSPRSGDLSVYWYQQSLDQGLQFLIQYYNGEERAKGNILERFSAQQFPDLHSELNLSSLELGDSALYFCASSVGTGGTYEQYFGPGTRLTVT.

The chain couples TRBV11-2 to TRBJ1-1; a possible D gene is TRBD1 (5 bases). Germline-derived CDR1 and CDR2 are SGHAT and FQNNGV. This CDR3 region has 17 residues. Trimming shortened V by 4 bases and J by 1 base, and 19 bases separated the two germline ends. The CDR3: CASSSLGGLPSNTEAFF. CDR3 bases: TGTGCCAGCAGCTCCCTGGGGGGACTGCCGTCGAACACTGAAGCTTTCTTT.

CDR3 loop: CASSQYQETQYF. The CDR3 bases are TGTGCCAGCAGCCAGTACCAAGAGACCCAGTACTTC. This chain connects TRBV7-2 to TRBJ2-5; the D is unclear. This CDR3 has 12 amino acids. Germline CDR1 reads SGHTA; CDR2 reads FQGNSA. Trimming took 5 bases from V and 0 from J, leaving 4 bases between them.

V and J are TRBV6-5 and TRBJ1-2, with TRBD1 matching over 9 bases. Germline values: CDR1 MNHEY, CDR2 SVGAGI. CDR3 length: 14 amino acids. After removal of 5 bases from V and 4 bases from J, the junction contained 5 bases not matched to a gene. The CDR3 loop is CASSASTGGYGYTF. The CDR3 region has the DNA TGTGCCAGCAGTGCCTCGACAGGGGGCTATGGCTACACCTTC.